Listed below are T cell receptor beta chains from one sample, sequenced in a study of blood T cell repertoires in COVID-19. Using immunoSEQ multiplex PCR, the repertoire was profiled, and TCRdb retains in-frame clones only, with some absent. Among 250,000 to 400,000 clones listed, around 86% were seen once. Sequenced input: PBMCs or T cells enriched from blood (not recorded which). The receptors originated from a man between 60 and 70 years old who had recovered from COVID-19. Each CDR3 is given with its conserved first and last residue. Each record gives: V gene, clone size, J gene, D gene, CDR3 protein, CDR3 DNA. A D gene is named only where the DNA matches it firmly. Size is stated for part of the rows, as once, few or many counts, or as a class when the clone is expanded.

v_gene: TRBV7-3; abundance: -; j_gene: TRBJ2-3; d_gene: TRBD2; CDR3aa: CASSLSGGPTDTQYF; CDR3nt: TGTGCCAGCAGCTTATCGGGAGGGCCGACAGATACGCAGTATTTT
v_gene: TRBV21-1; abundance: -; j_gene: TRBJ1-3; d_gene: -; CDR3aa: CASSKMGTESGNTIYF; CDR3nt: TGTGCCAGCAGCAAAATGGGGACAGAGTCTGGAAACACCATATATTTT
v_gene: TRBV5-1; abundance: -; j_gene: TRBJ2-7; d_gene: TRBD1; CDR3aa: CASSFVTQGAQYEQYF; CDR3nt: TGCGCCAGCAGCTTTGTCACGCAGGGGGCGCAATACGAGCAGTACTTC
v_gene: TRBV5-1; abundance: -; j_gene: TRBJ2-5; d_gene: TRBD2; CDR3aa: CASNNPSGLAGQETQYF; CDR3nt: TGCGCCAGCAACAATCCTTCGGGACTAGCGGGCCAAGAGACCCAGTACTTC
v_gene: TRBV21-1; abundance: -; j_gene: TRBJ2-1; d_gene: -; CDR3aa: CASSIRGNEQFF; CDR3nt: TGTGCCAGCAGCATAAGGGGAAATGAGCAGTTCTTC
v_gene: TRBV10-3; abundance: -; j_gene: TRBJ1-2; d_gene: TRBD1; CDR3aa: CAIRGTGGIDGYTF; CDR3nt: TGTGCCATCAGGGGGACAGGAGGGATAGATGGCTACACCTTC
v_gene: TRBV28; abundance: -; j_gene: TRBJ1-4; d_gene: -; CDR3aa: CASSLAGPGNEKLFF; CDR3nt: TGTGCCAGCAGTTTAGCGGGGCCGGGTAATGAAAAACTGTTTTTT
v_gene: TRBV27; abundance: -; j_gene: TRBJ1-5; d_gene: -; CDR3aa: CASSLVWGVGNQPQHF; CDR3nt: TGTGCCAGCAGTTTAGTCTGGGGAGTGGGGAATCAGCCCCAGCATTTT
v_gene: TRBV2; abundance: -; j_gene: TRBJ2-7; d_gene: -; CDR3aa: CASKLEGGAYEQYF; CDR3nt: TGTGCCAGCAAGCTGGAGGGCGGGGCCTACGAGCAGTACTTC
v_gene: TRBV2; abundance: -; j_gene: TRBJ1-1; d_gene: TRBD1; CDR3aa: CAGKTGGDTEAFF; CDR3nt: TGTGCCGGAAAGACAGGGGGGGACACTGAAGCTTTCTTT
v_gene: TRBV7-2; abundance: -; j_gene: TRBJ2-3; d_gene: TRBD2; CDR3aa: CASSSKSLAGVVDTQYF; CDR3nt: TGTGCCAGCAGCTCGAAATCACTAGCGGGAGTCGTAGATACGCAGTATTTT
v_gene: TRBV7-9; abundance: -; j_gene: TRBJ2-1; d_gene: TRBD2; CDR3aa: CASGTSGGGGEQFF; CDR3nt: TGTGCCAGCGGGACTAGCGGGGGGGGTGGTGAGCAGTTCTTC
v_gene: TRBV28; abundance: once; j_gene: TRBJ1-6; d_gene: -; CDR3aa: CASSTPRKLNSPLHF; CDR3nt: TGTGCCAGCAGTACCCCCCGAAAGCTTAATTCACCCCTCCACTTT
v_gene: TRBV6-6; abundance: once; j_gene: TRBJ2-7; d_gene: TRBD1; CDR3aa: CASNSDQTGSYEQYF; CDR3nt: TGTGCCAGCAACTCTGACCAGACAGGGAGCTACGAGCAGTACTTC
v_gene: TRBV6-5; abundance: -; j_gene: TRBJ1-1; d_gene: -; CDR3aa: CASSRVAQAGTEAFF; CDR3nt: TGTGCCAGCAGTCGAGTCGCCCAGGCAGGCACTGAAGCTTTCTTT
v_gene: TRBV6-5; abundance: once; j_gene: TRBJ2-1; d_gene: TRBD2; CDR3aa: CASRAGTSFHNEQFF; CDR3nt: TGTGCCAGCAGGGCCGGGACTAGTTTCCACAATGAGCAGTTCTTC
v_gene: TRBV19; abundance: -; j_gene: TRBJ2-6; d_gene: -; CDR3aa: CASSMRYSGANVLTF; CDR3nt: TGTGCCAGTAGTATGAGGTACTCTGGGGCCAACGTCCTGACTTTC
v_gene: TRBV13; abundance: -; j_gene: TRBJ2-7; d_gene: -; CDR3aa: CASSLGTGGYEQYF; CDR3nt: TGTGCCAGCAGCCTCGGGACTGGAGGCTACGAGCAGTACTTC
v_gene: TRBV27; abundance: -; j_gene: TRBJ2-3; d_gene: TRBD2; CDR3aa: CASRGGAGARTDTQYF; CDR3nt: TGTGCCAGCAGGGGAGGAGCGGGAGCCCGCACAGATACGCAGTATTTT
v_gene: TRBV9; abundance: -; j_gene: TRBJ1-2; d_gene: -; CDR3aa: CASSGTSKPNYGYTF; CDR3nt: TGTGCCAGCAGCGGTACGTCTAAGCCTAACTATGGCTACACCTTC
v_gene: TRBV4-1; abundance: -; j_gene: TRBJ2-5; d_gene: TRBD1; CDR3aa: CASSPTGVQETQYF; CDR3nt: TGCGCCAGCAGCCCTACAGGGGTCCAAGAGACCCAGTACTTC
v_gene: TRBV3-1/TRBV3-2; abundance: -; j_gene: TRBJ2-5; d_gene: -; CDR3aa: CASSQVGVQETQYF; CDR3nt: TGTGCCAGCAGCCAGGTAGGGGTCCAAGAGACCCAGTACTTC
v_gene: TRBV28; abundance: -; j_gene: TRBJ1-1; d_gene: -; CDR3aa: CASSSIPTGAVTEAFF; CDR3nt: TGTGCCAGCAGTTCCATCCCGACAGGTGCGGTCACTGAAGCTTTCTTT
v_gene: TRBV2; abundance: -; j_gene: TRBJ2-7; d_gene: TRBD1; CDR3aa: CASSDLGRGYEQYF; CDR3nt: TGTGCCAGCAGTGATCTTGGCAGGGGGTACGAGCAGTACTTC
v_gene: TRBV19; abundance: -; j_gene: TRBJ2-1; d_gene: -; CDR3aa: CASRGQRTLLFNEQFF; CDR3nt: TGTGCCTCCAGAGGACAGCGCACCCTTTTATTCAATGAGCAGTTCTTC
v_gene: TRBV18; abundance: -; j_gene: TRBJ2-7; d_gene: TRBD2; CDR3aa: CASSPLVVSGRGGYEQYF; CDR3nt: TGTGCCAGCTCACCACTGGTAGTTAGCGGGAGAGGAGGCTACGAGCAGTACTTC
v_gene: TRBV5-1; abundance: -; j_gene: TRBJ1-1; d_gene: -; CDR3aa: CASSLGHSTDPVNTEAFF; CDR3nt: TGCGCCAGCAGCTTGGGCCACAGTACAGACCCGGTGAACACTGAAGCTTTCTTT
v_gene: TRBV5-6; abundance: -; j_gene: TRBJ2-3; d_gene: -; CDR3aa: CASSRTTASTDTQYF; CDR3nt: TGTGCCAGCAGCCGGACAACGGCTAGCACAGATACGCAGTATTTT
v_gene: TRBV5-1; abundance: -; j_gene: TRBJ2-3; d_gene: TRBD1; CDR3aa: CASSFGQGTQYF; CDR3nt: TGCGCCAGCAGCTTCGGACAGGGGACGCAGTATTTT
v_gene: TRBV28; abundance: -; j_gene: TRBJ2-7; d_gene: -; CDR3aa: CASRQRSDRSYEQYF; CDR3nt: TGTGCCAGCAGGCAAAGATCGGACAGATCCTACGAGCAGTACTTC
v_gene: TRBV28; abundance: -; j_gene: TRBJ2-1; d_gene: TRBD2; CDR3aa: CASSLTGGPKLEQFF; CDR3nt: TGTGCCAGCAGTTTAACGGGAGGGCCGAAACTTGAGCAGTTCTTC
v_gene: TRBV6-4; abundance: -; j_gene: TRBJ2-3; d_gene: TRBD1; CDR3aa: CASSDSGRGLTDTQYF; CDR3nt: TGTGCCAGCAGTGACTCGGGCAGGGGGCTCACAGATACGCAGTATTTT
v_gene: TRBV24-1; abundance: -; j_gene: TRBJ2-1; d_gene: -; CDR3aa: CATSDLGGGSYNEQFF; CDR3nt: TGTGCCACCAGTGATTTGGGAGGGGGCAGTTACAATGAGCAGTTCTTC
v_gene: TRBV6-5; abundance: -; j_gene: TRBJ1-3; d_gene: -; CDR3aa: CASSTTVTAGNTIYF; CDR3nt: TGTGCCAGCAGTACGACAGTGACAGCTGGAAACACCATATATTTT
v_gene: TRBV7-2; abundance: few; j_gene: TRBJ1-1; d_gene: TRBD1; CDR3aa: CASSRQGDTEAFF; CDR3nt: TGTGCCAGCAGCCGACAGGGGGACACTGAAGCTTTCTTT
v_gene: TRBV7-3; abundance: few; j_gene: TRBJ1-4; d_gene: TRBD1; CDR3aa: CASSLTGGDGEKLFF; CDR3nt: TGTGCCAGCAGCCTCACAGGGGGCGACGGTGAAAAACTGTTTTTT
v_gene: TRBV7-9; abundance: -; j_gene: TRBJ2-7; d_gene: -; CDR3aa: CASRDQGNSYEQYF; CDR3nt: TGTGCCAGCAGAGACCAGGGAAACTCCTACGAGCAGTACTTC
v_gene: TRBV5-4; abundance: -; j_gene: TRBJ1-2; d_gene: -; CDR3aa: CASSFFRDNYYGYTF; CDR3nt: TGTGCCAGCAGCTTTTTCCGGGACAACTACTATGGCTACACCTTC
v_gene: TRBV5-1; abundance: once; j_gene: TRBJ2-1; d_gene: TRBD2; CDR3aa: CASSLLSSGVGVYNEQFF; CDR3nt: TGCGCCAGCAGCTTGTTGTCTAGCGGAGTCGGGGTTTACAATGAGCAGTTCTTC
v_gene: TRBV10-2; abundance: -; j_gene: TRBJ2-7; d_gene: TRBD1; CDR3aa: CASSGLRDSNSYEQYF; CDR3nt: TGCGCCAGCAGTGGACTCCGGGACAGCAACTCCTACGAGCAGTACTTC
v_gene: TRBV2; abundance: -; j_gene: TRBJ2-1; d_gene: TRBD1; CDR3aa: CASSGDGQDYNEQFF; CDR3nt: TGTGCCAGCAGTGGGGACGGACAGGATTACAATGAGCAGTTCTTC
v_gene: TRBV5-1; abundance: -; j_gene: TRBJ2-1; d_gene: TRBD2; CDR3aa: CASSLLAGGYNEQFF; CDR3nt: TGCGCCAGCAGCCTACTAGCGGGAGGCTACAATGAGCAGTTCTTC
v_gene: TRBV9; abundance: -; j_gene: TRBJ2-3; d_gene: TRBD2; CDR3aa: CASTRGEMGDTQYF; CDR3nt: TGTGCCAGCACCCGGGGGGAGATGGGAGATACGCAGTATTTT
v_gene: TRBV7-3; abundance: -; j_gene: TRBJ2-3; d_gene: -; CDR3aa: CASGTGRSDTQYF; CDR3nt: TGTGCCAGCGGCACCGGGAGATCCGATACGCAGTATTTT
v_gene: TRBV7-2; abundance: -; j_gene: TRBJ1-4; d_gene: TRBD1; CDR3aa: CASSSSGTGGEKLFF; CDR3nt: TGTGCCAGCAGCTCATCCGGGACAGGAGGGGAAAAACTGTTTTTT
v_gene: TRBV5-6; abundance: once; j_gene: TRBJ2-3; d_gene: -; CDR3aa: CASSLAGVDTQYF; CDR3nt: TGTGCCAGCAGCTTGGCGGGAGTAGATACGCAGTATTTT
v_gene: TRBV7-3; abundance: once; j_gene: TRBJ2-7; d_gene: -; CDR3aa: CASSSPDFGSACIYEQYF; CDR3nt: TGTGCCAGCAGCTCCCCCGACTTCGGTAGCGCTTGCATCTACGAGCAGTACTTC
v_gene: TRBV7-3; abundance: -; j_gene: TRBJ2-2; d_gene: -; CDR3aa: CASSLFEGANTGELFF; CDR3nt: TGTGCCAGCAGCCTATTTGAGGGGGCGAACACCGGGGAGCTGTTTTTT
v_gene: TRBV6-6; abundance: -; j_gene: TRBJ2-7; d_gene: TRBD1; CDR3aa: CASSYGAGTGGYKQYF; CDR3nt: TGTGCCAGCAGTTACGGGGCCGGGACAGGGGGCTATAAGCAGTACTTC
v_gene: TRBV7-2; abundance: -; j_gene: TRBJ2-1; d_gene: -; CDR3aa: CASSLAAASSYNEQFF; CDR3nt: TGTGCCAGCAGCTTAGCTGCGGCCAGCTCCTACAATGAGCAGTTCTTC
v_gene: TRBV5-6; abundance: once; j_gene: TRBJ2-7; d_gene: TRBD1; CDR3aa: CASSQGQGVAYEQYF; CDR3nt: TGTGCCAGCAGCCAGGGACAGGGGGTCGCCTACGAGCAGTACTTC
v_gene: TRBV7-2; abundance: -; j_gene: TRBJ2-7; d_gene: TRBD1; CDR3aa: CASSLLAGGYEQYF; CDR3nt: TGTGCCAGCAGCTTATTGGCAGGGGGCTACGAGCAGTACTTC
v_gene: TRBV7-2; abundance: -; j_gene: TRBJ2-5; d_gene: TRBD1; CDR3aa: CASSFGDRGETQYF; CDR3nt: TGTGCCAGCAGCTTCGGGGACAGGGGAGAGACCCAGTACTTC
v_gene: TRBV9; abundance: -; j_gene: TRBJ1-6; d_gene: -; CDR3aa: CASKSGENNSPLHF; CDR3nt: TGTGCCAGCAAGTCGGGTGAGAATAATTCACCCCTCCACTTT
v_gene: TRBV19; abundance: few; j_gene: TRBJ1-5; d_gene: TRBD1; CDR3aa: CASSSWTGTSNQPQHF; CDR3nt: TGTGCCAGTAGTTCCTGGACAGGGACGAGCAATCAGCCCCAGCATTTT
v_gene: TRBV6-5; abundance: -; j_gene: TRBJ2-2; d_gene: -; CDR3aa: CASTRQYTGELFF; CDR3nt: TGTGCCAGCACCCGACAGTACACCGGGGAGCTGTTTTTT
v_gene: TRBV6-2/TRBV6-3; abundance: -; j_gene: TRBJ2-1; d_gene: TRBD2; CDR3aa: CASSREEVYNEQFF; CDR3nt: TGTGCCAGCAGCCGGGAGGAGGTCTACAATGAGCAGTTCTTC
v_gene: TRBV27; abundance: -; j_gene: TRBJ2-7; d_gene: -; CDR3aa: CASSWGPHTYEQYF; CDR3nt: TGTGCCAGCAGTTGGGGGCCCCATACCTACGAGCAGTACTTC
v_gene: TRBV3-1/TRBV3-2; abundance: -; j_gene: TRBJ2-1; d_gene: TRBD2; CDR3aa: CASSQERASGRACNEQFF; CDR3nt: TGTGCCAGCAGCCAAGAGAGGGCTAGCGGGAGGGCCTGCAATGAGCAGTTCTTC
v_gene: TRBV28; abundance: -; j_gene: TRBJ2-7; d_gene: -; CDR3aa: CASSLIRGSGGSYEQYF; CDR3nt: TGTGCCAGCAGTCTGATCAGGGGTTCAGGAGGCTCCTACGAGCAGTACTTC